The TCR beta chain under discussion was sequenced for a study of blood T cells in healthy people across ages. A second PCR of 7 to 11 cycles used a sample-barcoded 5' primer and a J-beta primer mix. The authors tagged each cDNA molecule using a template-switch adaptor with 12 random nucleotides. TCRdb reprocessed the 5' RACE reads via MiXCR and lists one record per CDR3 protein. The table lists 650,000 to 1,000,000 distinct CDR3 sequences, 30% to 45% of them singletons, with 10% to 15% in the top ten. This clonotype was counted a few times. One end of the junction is discordant with germline, which a read error may explain. Germline CDR1 reads SNHLY; CDR2 reads FYNNEI. This CDR3 has 11 amino acids.

The genes are TRBV2 and TRBJ1-1; D not certain. Input material: blood. This receptor was identified in a young man in good health. The CDR3 sequence: CTSTVRTEAFF. The CDR3 bases are TGTACCAGCACAGTAAGGACTGAAGCTTTCTTT.